The clone carrying this T cell receptor beta chain was found many times. Its antigen remains unidentified. Germline CDR1 and CDR2: SNHLY and FYNNEI. J was trimmed by 2 bases and V by 2 bases; bases with no gene match: 9. This CDR3 is built from 18 residues. The PBMC fraction was derived from 9 to 10 ml of fresh peripheral blood. This specimen comes from a study of Graves' ophthalmopathy and Graves' hyperthyroidism. Study-wide points: Ophthalmopathy was separated from stable hyperthyroidism by a 13-signature model with over 85% sensitivity and around 81% specificity.

RNA transcripts yielded amplified TCR beta CDR3 regions. The first round was an RT-PCR with HTBI primers, and the second round was a multiplex PCR. From the multiplex PCR reads, TCRdb called clonotypes with MiXCR, one entry per CDR3 protein. This table has a few hundred thousand distinct CDR3 sequences, 17% appearing once. The receptor comes from an adult man with Graves' ophthalmopathy. This chain uses TRBV2 with TRBJ2-2, with TRBD2 identical over 9 bases. Sequencing input: peripheral blood. CDR3 coding DNA: TGTGCCAGCAGTGAATACTTGGCGGGAGGGCCTAACACCGGGGAGCTGTTTTTT. Translating it yields CASSEYLAGGPNTGELFF.